The present TCR beta chain was sequenced within a study of CD8 T cells in Susac syndrome. Overall study context: The sequenced Susac syndrome patients included about 6 who had clinically active disease and eight or nine who were in remission. Patients with Susac syndrome, at blood draw, were therapy-naive, on corticosteroids, or on intravenous immunoglobulin alone.

Random hexamers were used to reverse transcribe 0.5 to 1 ug of RNA. TCRdb recomputed calls from the immunoSEQ multiplex PCR reads with MiXCR, one row per CDR3 protein. Of some 140,000 distinct CDR3 sequences in the sample, just under 95% were seen once. Sequencing of TCR beta was performed on blood CD8+ and CD4+ T cells. While CD8+ and CD4+ T cells were isolated negatively, TEMRA cells were enriched by FACS. CDR1 and CDR2 from the germline V gene are GTSNPN and SVGIG (reference sequence). The CDR3 length is 14 residues. J was trimmed by 8 bases and V by 4 bases; bases with no gene match: 10. This chain links TRBV30 with TRBJ2-1, with 8 bases matching TRBD2. Sequencing was carried out using CD8+ T cells from PBMCs. The origin of this receptor is a human donor with Susac syndrome. The CDR3 region is CAWTLSGSDDEQFF. The CDR3 nucleotides are TGTGCCTGGACCCTGAGCGGGAGTGACGATGAGCAGTTCTTC.